The TCR beta chain under discussion was sequenced for a study of blood T cell repertoires in COVID-19. CDR3 length: 14 amino acids. CDR1 and CDR2 from the germline V gene are LGHNA and YSLEER. V was pared by 3 bases and J by 6 bases, with 14 bases between. In the original analysis: Amplification of reference gene primers provided the estimated nucleated cell counts. Produced via immunoSEQ multiplex PCR; TCRdb's table is partial and in-frame only. Clone size and V and J calls were adopted from that table, with D and trimming inferred from the DNA. This sample has 25,000 to 35,000 clones, with 70% to 90% found just once.

This sequence joins TRBV4-3 and TRBJ1-1, with D possibly TRBD1 on 5 matching bases. This TCR came from a man aged 65 to 85 with active COVID-19. The specimen sequenced was peripheral blood. For the CDR3, the DNA is TGCGCCAGCAGCCAGAACTTAGACAGTCCTGAAGCTTTCTTT. It codes for CASSQNLDSPEAFF.